This record looks at one T cell receptor (beta chain) sequence and its context. Produced via immunoSEQ multiplex PCR; TCRdb's table is partial and in-frame only. The sample has about 160,000 clones, less than 90% seen once; the top ten hold 2% to 2.5%. Trimming at V came to 5 bases and at J to 3 bases, leaving 7 bases not matched to a gene. The CDR3 runs 16 residues. Germline assignment: CDR1 SEHNR and CDR2 FQNEAQ (reference sequence). The sample comes from a study of cytomegalovirus exposure and HLA in healthy donors. The sequence derives from a woman aged 18 to 35 in good health and CMV-seronegative. Specimen: PBMCs. V gene TRBV7-9 combines with J gene TRBJ2-3; 11 positions agree with TRBD2. CDR3 DNA sequence: TGTGCCAGCAGCCGGGGGACTAGCGGTTTTACAGATACGCAGTATTTT. It codes for CASSRGTSGFTDTQYF.